The entry below gives a single T cell receptor (beta chain) sequence along with its context. Which antigen it targets is not known. It has no much larger one-base neighbor in the sample; base qualities were not kept. This record comes from a study of shared clonotypes between healthy human individuals (dated by TCRdb to 2019 to 2021). General notes on the study: A couple of women and a few men aged 18 to 49 years were included in the cohort. For each donor, CD4 naive and CD4 memory were each given three plates, CD8 naive was given two plates, and CD8 memory was given one plate. To estimate repertoire size and how much clonotypes are shared between individuals, the study performed deep sequencing of blood TCR repertoires from about 5 healthy adults. Libraries were prepared and TCR repertoires were sequenced by different laboratories using diverse techniques, in order to increase sequencing depth and limit assay-specific biases. Between about 0.94 and 8.9 billion PBMCs per donor were obtained by leukapheresis.

The CDR3 measures 15 amino acids from cysteine to phenylalanine. The read is trimmed to its CDR3 DNA, 45 bases read in frame from base 1. Trimming costs V 3 bases and J 0 bases, and their ends lie 12 bases apart. The germline V gene (reference sequence) yields GTSNPN for CDR1 and SVGIG for CDR2. TCR CDR3 regions were amplified from genomic DNA by multiplex PCR using the deep immunoSEQ assay. Genomic DNA extracted from each cell subset was distributed evenly over all wells of several immunoSEQ 96-well plates, and each plate served as one replicate. For sorted subsets, 200 ng of genomic DNA, equivalent to roughly 33,000 T cell genomes, went into each replicate PCR. Purified libraries were quantified with a Qubit 3.0 fluorometer, sized on a Bioanalyzer 2100, and re-quantified with the KAPA Library Quantification kit. Every immunoSEQ 96-well plate was sequenced on a separate single-read 150-cycle Illumina NextSeq 550 flow cell. Concerning the study's data processing: The immunoSEQ output contained only junctional sequences without quality scores, so filtering could not match that applied to full-length reads. To assign V/J genes and CDR3, sequences were annotated against IMGT germline references using PyIR, a Python wrapper for IgBLAST v1.9. Any read was removed if the V/J assignment was weak (E-value above 1e-6), the CDR3 was missing, or the read contained stop codons, out-of-frame junctions, or ambiguous translated residues. A V3J clonotype was defined by an identical inferred V gene, J gene, and CDR3 amino acid sequence. Percentage overlap between repertoires was calculated by dividing the number of shared unique clonotypes by the size of the smaller repertoire. Richness of each repertoire was evaluated using RTK rarefaction, the Chao1 estimator, and Recon v2.1 estimates of unobserved clonotypes. Generation probabilities were computed with OLGA for all TCRbeta clonotypes obtained by the gDNA method from four donors. The table was pulled from immuneACCESS by TCRdb, which kept in-frame rearrangements only. Such tables lose some clones; where checked, under half of the loss comes from unresolved V genes, and the rest has no known cause. V, J and clone size reflect that table, while D and trimming were determined from the DNA. Here the sample has some 1 million clones; under 80% occur a single time. The top ten hold about 1.5% of the sample.

The research as a whole found: Pairwise subsampling indicated that sequencing depth was expected to affect the degree of clonotype sharing among donors. Sampling was restricted to blood, and TCR repertoires in tissue are likely to differ from TCR repertoires in blood. About 4.5% of naive CD4, 3.5% of naive CD8, roughly 2.5% of memory CD4, and more than 0.35% of memory CD8 clonotypes were shared across four donors. Rarefaction of sorted-subset datasets indicated incomplete sequencing despite the large sequencing depth. The genetic and exposure-history diversity represented was limited by the small number of donors. Estimated clonotype richness was generally larger for naive than for memory subsets. Compared with non-shared clonotypes, clonotypes shared by all four sorted-subset donors had higher generation probabilities.

Donors were healthy HIV-negative adults with no recently reported acute infections or vaccinations. Every donor was a Caucasian adult residing in Nashville, Tennessee, USA. CD4+ T cells were enriched through magnetic negative selection, after which naive cells were positively selected on CD45RA and the remaining negative fraction served as the memory subset. Blood was obtained by leukapheresis, after which PBMCs were separated by Ficoll-Histopaque density gradient centrifugation and cryopreserved in liquid nitrogen vapor phase. Analytical flow cytometry was used to check the purity and quantity of each magnetically sorted T cell population. Genomic DNA was isolated from every sorted fraction and measured by UV absorbance on a Nanodrop 2000c.

The receptor was isolated from a man aged 18 to 29 in good health. The specimen was memory CD4+ T cells sorted from blood. The cell subset or site label on this specimen signifies: CD45RA-negative fraction. The sequence is built from TRBV30 and TRBJ1-3, with an unclear D gene assignment. The DNA sequence is TGTGCCTGGAGCCGAGGGCCTTTCTCTGGAAACACCATATATTTT. This sequence encodes CAWSRGPFSGNTIYF.